The 15 T cell receptor beta chains below all came from one sample that was sequenced in a study of read filtering for tumor transcriptome and immune sequencing. The library was built from about 400 ng RNA with molecular barcoded adaptors for alpha/delta and beta/gamma chains. TCRdb itself ran the reads through MiXCR, one entry per CDR3 protein. Here the sample spans roughly 130,000 distinct CDR3 sequences, 10% to 15% being singletons. The sample was a population of CD138-negative cells sorted from bone marrow. The receptors were sampled from a donor aged 40 or older with multiple myeloma.

This clonotype was found many times. The chain combines TRBV12-3 or TRBV12-4 with TRBJ2-1; D tentatively reads TRBD1 or TRBD2 (5 bases each). The V gene lost 5 bases and the J gene lost 5 bases, with 19 bases spanning the gap. CDR3 length equals 16 residues. As DNA, the CDR3 is TGTGCCAGCAGTGACCCGCCGGGACCTTACAACAATGAGCAGTTCTTC. Amino acid sequence: CASSDPPGPYNNEQFF.

This clonotype was counted only a few times. The V and J genes are TRBV25-1 and TRBJ2-5; 8 bases are shared with TRBD1. Per the germline V gene, CDR1 is MGHDK and CDR2 is SYGVNS. J gave up 7 bases and V 4 bases, and 8 bases lay outside the gene matches. The CDR3 sequence is 14 residues long. CDR3 sequence: CASSGDRGTVTQYF. The CDR3 region has the DNA TGTGCCAGCAGTGGAGACAGGGGAACGGTGACCCAGTACTTC.

This clonotype has at least ten counts. The gene calls are TRBV21-1 and TRBJ2-1; the tabulated D call, TRBD2, remains unverified against the DNA. TRBV21-1 is given as a pseudogene. The CDR3 is 15 residues long. The CDR3 sequence: CASSKAQGLVNEQFF. For the CDR3, the DNA is TGTGCCAGCAGCAAAGCGCAGGGACTAGTCAATGAGCAGTTCTTC.

V is TRBV7-3 and J is TRBJ2-2; D ambiguous. The CDR3 has 16 residues. The germline V gene has CDR1 SGHTA and CDR2 FQGTGA. Trimming cost V 7 bases and J 0 bases, with 15 bases left between them. CDR3 residues: CASNPRSSPNTGELFF. The CDR3 bases are TGTGCCAGCAACCCCCGGAGCTCTCCGAACACCGGGGAGCTGTTTTTT.

In its sample, this clonotype was seen many times. The chain combines TRBV11-2 with TRBJ2-1; 10 bases line up with TRBD2. The CDR3 is made up of 17 amino acids. J lost 8 bases, V lost 4 bases, and 14 bases had no gene match. The V gene's germline CDR1 is SGHAT and CDR2 FQNNGV. In DNA, the CDR3 is TGTGCCAGCAGCTCCCCACTCCAGCGGGGGGGCAAGGATGAGCAGTTCTTC. Translation gives CASSSPLQRGGKDEQFF.

This clonotype was seen a few times. The V call is TRBV27, the J call TRBJ2-5; D is tentatively TRBD1 or TRBD2 (5 bases each). CDR1 and CDR2 from the germline V gene are MNHEY and SMNVEV (reference sequence). The CDR3 has 12 amino acids. The V and J ends lost 9 bases and 4 bases respectively, with 12 bases between them. The CDR3 loop reads CASGIGGETQYF. CDR3 DNA: TGTGCCAGTGGGATTGGGGGAGAGACCCAGTACTTC.

This clonotype was found many times. The CDR3, as DNA: TGTGCCAGCAGCCGTCCGGGGACCGAGGGGGACACTGAAGCTTTCTTT. Translated: CASSRPGTEGDTEAFF. The rearrangement links TRBV7-8 to TRBJ1-1; TRBD1 might be the D (6 bases). In germline, CDR1 is SGHVS, CDR2 FQNEAQ. The ends were cut back, 5 bases at V and 3 bases at J, with 19 bases in the middle. The CDR3 contains 16 residues. The whole variable domain, filled in from reference TRBV7-8 and TRBJ1-1, reads GAGVSQSPRYKVAKRGQDVALRCDPISGHVSLFWYQQALGQGPEFLTYFQNEAQLDKSGLPSDRFFAERPEGSVSTLKIQRTQQEDSAVYLCASSRPGTEGDTEAFFGQGTRLTVV.

This clonotype was seen ten or more times. The chain combines TRBV30 with TRBJ2-3; D remains ambiguous. V lost 0 bases to trimming and J lost 1 base, with 2 bases between them. Germline CDR1 GTSNPN, CDR2 SVGIG (reference sequence). This CDR3 comprises 12 residues. CDR3 protein: CAWSVGTDTQYF. CDR3 nucleotide sequence: TGTGCCTGGAGTGTGGGCACAGATACGCAGTATTTT. The whole variable domain, filled in from reference TRBV30 and TRBJ2-3, reads SQTIHQWPATLVQPVGSPLSLECTVEGTSNPNLYWYRQAAGRGLQLLFYSVGIGQISSEVPQNLSASRPQDRQFILSSKKLLLSDSGFYLCAWSVGTDTQYFGPGTRLTVL.

This clonotype has ten or more counts. The V and J genes are TRBV29-1 and TRBJ2-7, with D possibly called TRBD1 or TRBD2 (6 bases each). Germline V gene sequence: CDR1 SQVTM, CDR2 ANQGSEA. There are 12 residues in the CDR3. V lost 3 bases and J 6 bases, leaving 12 bases between the germline ends. CDR3 residues: CSVDGSGAEQYF. The CDR3 region has the DNA TGCAGCGTTGACGGGTCGGGGGCCGAGCAGTACTTC.

This clonotype was counted between two and nine times. The chain uses TRBV6-1 and TRBJ1-5; 10 nucleotides match TRBD1. The germline CDR1 and CDR2 sequences are MNHNS and SASEGT. V trimming: 7 bases; J trimming: 6 bases; junction bases outside the gene matches: 9. The length of the CDR3 is 15 residues. CDR3 sequence: CASIPETGGGQPQHF. Written as DNA, the CDR3 is TGTGCCAGCATCCCTGAGACAGGGGGCGGTCAGCCCCAGCATTTT.

There are many counts of this clonotype. Sequence at one end of the junction differs from germline and may be a read error. The genes are TRBV12-3 or TRBV12-4 and TRBJ2-1, with TRBD2 matching 13 bases. CDR3 length: 12 residues. The CDR3 sequence is CASSSTSGGALF. The CDR3 DNA follows: TGTGCCAGCAGTTCCACTAGCGGGGGGGCCCTCTTC.

Details on this clonotype: With a much larger clone just one base away, this may be a read error. V usage is TRBV10-3 and J usage is TRBJ2-1; 9 bases are shared with TRBD1. Germline CDR1 ENHRY, CDR2 SYGVKD. The CDR3 extends over 15 amino acids. CDR3 region: CAISRGQGAYNEQLF. CDR3 nucleotide sequence: TGTGCCATCAGCCGGGGACAGGGTGCCTACAATGAGCAGTTGTTC.

This chain connects TRBV7-9 to TRBJ2-5, with a weak D call TRBD2 (5 bases). The CDR3 extends over 17 amino acids. Trimming stripped 7 bases from V and 4 bases from J, with 25 bases between. Per the germline V gene, CDR1 is SEHNR and CDR2 is FQNEAQ (reference sequence). CDR3 sequence: CASTRAAAARSTETQYF. CDR3 nucleotides: TGTGCCAGCACCCGAGCGGCAGCCGCCCGGTCGACAGAGACCCAGTACTTC.

This clonotype occurred many times. This chain joins TRBV5-6 and TRBJ1-6, with D maybe TRBD1 (5 bases). Germline CDR1 is SGHDT and CDR2 is YYEEEE. There are 13 residues in the CDR3. V lost 6 bases and J 9 bases, leaving 13 bases between the germline ends. This CDR3 reads CASIRRDGSPLHF. The CDR3 DNA follows: TGTGCCAGCATCCGAAGGGACGGTTCACCCCTCCACTTT.

The gene calls are TRBV7-2 and TRBJ2-3; D is ambiguous. The CDR3 has 17 residues. Trimming left V 1 base short and J 4 bases short, with 18 bases between. Germline values: CDR1 SGHTA, CDR2 FQGNSA. The CDR3 DNA sequence: TGTGCCAGCAGCTTAGGCCGTCAGCCTGGCGGCTCAGATACGCAGTATTTT. This gives the protein CASSLGRQPGGSDTQYF.